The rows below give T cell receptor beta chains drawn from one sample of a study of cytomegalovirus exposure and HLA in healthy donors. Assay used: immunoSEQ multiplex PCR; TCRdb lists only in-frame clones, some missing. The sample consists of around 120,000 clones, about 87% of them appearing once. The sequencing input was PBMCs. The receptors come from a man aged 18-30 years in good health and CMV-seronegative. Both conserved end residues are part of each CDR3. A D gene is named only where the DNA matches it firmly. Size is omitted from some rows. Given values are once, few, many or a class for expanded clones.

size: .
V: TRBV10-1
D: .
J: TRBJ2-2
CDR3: CASSAGSNTGELFF
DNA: TGCGCCAGCAGTGCAGGGTCGAACACCGGGGAGCTGTTTTTT

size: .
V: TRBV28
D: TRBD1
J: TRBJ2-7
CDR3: CASSPYRGKNEQYF
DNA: TGTGCCAGCAGCCCATACAGGGGGAAGAACGAGCAGTACTTC

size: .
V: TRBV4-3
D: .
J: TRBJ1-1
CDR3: CASSQSRTANTEAFF
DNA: TGCGCCAGCAGCCAATCCAGGACAGCGAACACTGAAGCTTTCTTT

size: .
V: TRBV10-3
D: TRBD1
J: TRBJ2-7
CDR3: CAISEPDRGYYEQYF
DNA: TGTGCCATCAGTGAACCTGACAGGGGCTACTACGAGCAGTACTTC

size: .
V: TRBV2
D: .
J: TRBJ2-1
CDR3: CAKGLDNEQFF
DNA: TGTGCCAAGGGACTGGACAATGAGCAGTTCTTC

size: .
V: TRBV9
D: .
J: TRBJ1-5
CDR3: CASSVTSGSNQPQHF
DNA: TGTGCCAGCAGCGTTACTTCAGGTAGCAATCAGCCCCAGCATTTT

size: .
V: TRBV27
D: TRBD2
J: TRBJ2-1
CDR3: CASSRPGLAGRREQFF
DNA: TGTGCCAGCAGTAGACCGGGACTAGCGGGGCGGCGGGAGCAGTTCTTC

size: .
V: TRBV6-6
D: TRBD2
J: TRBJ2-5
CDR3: CASSYLAGGLETQYF
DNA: TGTGCCAGCAGTTACTTAGCGGGGGGGCTAGAGACCCAGTACTTC

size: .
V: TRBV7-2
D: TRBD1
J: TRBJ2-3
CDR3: CASSLAIPGQGGADTQYF
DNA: TGTGCCAGCAGCTTAGCGATTCCGGGACAGGGGGGGGCAGATACGCAGTATTTT

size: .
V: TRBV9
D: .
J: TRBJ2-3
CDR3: CASSPRVGAPADTQYF
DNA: TGTGCCAGCAGCCCTCGAGTGGGGGCTCCCGCAGATACGCAGTATTTT

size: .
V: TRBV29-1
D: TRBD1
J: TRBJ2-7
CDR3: CSVDRQGNGEQYF
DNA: TGCAGCGTTGATCGACAGGGTAATGGCGAGCAGTACTTC

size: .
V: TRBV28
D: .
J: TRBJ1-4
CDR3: CASISAGSEEKLFF
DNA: TGTGCCAGCATCTCGGCTGGTTCGGAGGAAAAACTGTTTTTT

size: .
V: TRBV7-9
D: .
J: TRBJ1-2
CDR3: CASSLELRTDYGYTF
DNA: TGTGCCAGCAGCTTAGAACTGCGGACTGACTATGGCTACACCTTC

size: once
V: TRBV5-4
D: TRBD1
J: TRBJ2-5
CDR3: CASSSQQGAEETQYF
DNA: TGTGCCAGCAGCTCACAACAGGGGGCGGAAGAGACCCAGTACTTC

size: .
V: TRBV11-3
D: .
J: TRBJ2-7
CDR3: CASSLTRSYEQYF
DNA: TGTGCCAGCAGCTTGACTAGATCCTACGAGCAGTACTTC

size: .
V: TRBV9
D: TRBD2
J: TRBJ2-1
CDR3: CASSVTREFAYNEQFF
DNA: TGTGCCAGCAGCGTCACGCGGGAGTTTGCCTACAATGAGCAGTTCTTC

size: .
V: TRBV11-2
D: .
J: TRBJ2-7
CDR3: CASSPLGRTYEQYF
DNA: TGTGCCAGCAGTCCCCTGGGCAGAACCTACGAGCAGTACTTC

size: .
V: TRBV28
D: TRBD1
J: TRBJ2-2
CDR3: CASSLDREDTGELFF
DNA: TGTGCCAGCAGTTTAGACAGGGAAGACACCGGGGAGCTGTTTTTT

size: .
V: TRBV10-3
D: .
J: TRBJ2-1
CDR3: CAISNQRNEQFF
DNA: TGTGCCATCAGTAACCAACGGAATGAGCAGTTCTTC

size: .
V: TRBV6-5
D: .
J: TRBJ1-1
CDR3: CASSDRGVSPEAFF
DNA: TGTGCCAGCAGTGACCGCGGTGTAAGCCCTGAAGCTTTCTTT

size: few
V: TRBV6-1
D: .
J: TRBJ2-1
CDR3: CASSAETEYNEQFF
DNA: TGTGCCAGCAGTGCAGAGACAGAATACAATGAGCAGTTCTTC

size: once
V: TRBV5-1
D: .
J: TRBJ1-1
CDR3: CASSLDPSMNTEAFF
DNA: TGCGCCAGCAGCTTGGACCCGAGCATGAACACTGAAGCTTTCTTT

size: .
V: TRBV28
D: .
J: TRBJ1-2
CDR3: CASRGGLVRDKGYTF
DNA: TGTGCCAGCAGGGGGGGTCTAGTTCGGGATAAAGGCTACACCTTC

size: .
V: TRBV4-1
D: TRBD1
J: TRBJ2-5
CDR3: CASSQFGTGGGETQYF
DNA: TGCGCCAGCAGCCAATTCGGGACAGGGGGTGGAGAGACCCAGTACTTC

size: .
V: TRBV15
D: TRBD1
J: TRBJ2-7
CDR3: CATSRETGAYEQYF
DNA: TGTGCCACCAGCAGAGAAACAGGGGCCTACGAGCAGTACTTC

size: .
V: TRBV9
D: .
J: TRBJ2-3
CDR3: CASSVTRNTDTQYF
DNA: TGTGCCAGCAGCGTAACTAGAAACACAGATACGCAGTATTTT

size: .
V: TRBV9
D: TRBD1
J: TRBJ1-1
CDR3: CASSGERDRDEAFF
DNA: TGTGCCAGCAGCGGGGAGAGGGACAGGGACGAAGCTTTCTTT

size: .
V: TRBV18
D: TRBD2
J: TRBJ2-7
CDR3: CASSLGTSGTYEQYF
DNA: TGTGCCAGCTCACTTGGGACTAGCGGCACCTACGAGCAGTACTTC

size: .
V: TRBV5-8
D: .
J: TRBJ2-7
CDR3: CASDEGGNGAYEQYF
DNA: TGTGCCAGCGATGAAGGGGGAAACGGAGCCTACGAGCAGTACTTC

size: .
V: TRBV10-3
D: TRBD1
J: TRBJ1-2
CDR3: CAIGQSINRGPYGYTF
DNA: TGTGCCATCGGTCAAAGCATAAACAGGGGGCCATATGGCTACACCTTC

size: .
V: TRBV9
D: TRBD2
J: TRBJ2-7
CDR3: CASSVSGGAINEQYF
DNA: TGTGCCAGCAGCGTTAGCGGGGGGGCGATAAACGAGCAGTACTTC

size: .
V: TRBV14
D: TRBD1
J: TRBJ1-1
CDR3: CASSHTNRDSHTEAFF
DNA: TGTGCCAGCAGCCACACCAACCGGGACAGCCACACTGAAGCTTTCTTT

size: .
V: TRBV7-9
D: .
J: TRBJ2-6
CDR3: CASTLLRDKSSGANVLTF
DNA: TGTGCCAGCACCCTATTAAGGGACAAATCCTCTGGGGCCAACGTCCTGACTTTC

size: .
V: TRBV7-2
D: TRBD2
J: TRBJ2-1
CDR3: CASSPAGVYNEQFF
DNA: TGTGCCAGCAGCCCAGCGGGGGTCTATAATGAGCAGTTCTTC

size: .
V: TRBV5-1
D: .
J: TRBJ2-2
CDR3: CASSLARANTGELFF
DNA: TGCGCCAGCAGCTTGGCGCGGGCGAACACCGGGGAGCTGTTTTTT

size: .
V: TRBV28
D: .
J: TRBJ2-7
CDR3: CASSTGLDHEQYF
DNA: TGTGCCAGCAGTACGGGACTGGACCACGAGCAGTACTTC

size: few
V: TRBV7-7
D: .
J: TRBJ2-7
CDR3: CASSQGLLYEQYF
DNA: TGTGCCAGCAGCCAGGGACTGCTTTACGAGCAGTACTTC

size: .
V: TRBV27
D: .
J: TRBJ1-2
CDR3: CASSSRGNTGLANYGYTF
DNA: TGTGCCAGCAGTTCGAGAGGCAATACAGGGCTAGCTAACTATGGCTACACCTTC

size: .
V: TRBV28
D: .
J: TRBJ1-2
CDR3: CASIGFNYGYTF
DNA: TGTGCAAGCATCGGGTTTAACTATGGCTACACCTTC

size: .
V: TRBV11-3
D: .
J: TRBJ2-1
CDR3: CASSLGTTGGAYNEQFF
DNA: TGTGCCAGCAGCTTAGGAACGACTGGGGGCGCCTACAATGAGCAGTTCTTC

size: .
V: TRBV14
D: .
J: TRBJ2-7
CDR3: CASSQDLAEQYF
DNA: TGTGCCAGCAGCCAAGACTTGGCCGAGCAGTACTTC

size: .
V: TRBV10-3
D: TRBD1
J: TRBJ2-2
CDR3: CAISELPLTGDNTGELFF
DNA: TGTGCCATCAGTGAGCTCCCCCTGACAGGGGATAACACCGGGGAGCTGTTTTTT

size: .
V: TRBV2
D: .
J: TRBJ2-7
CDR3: CASSVEGYEQYF
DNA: TGTGCCAGCAGTGTCGAGGGTTACGAGCAGTACTTC

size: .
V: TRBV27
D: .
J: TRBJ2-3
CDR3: CASSFPGDTDTQYF
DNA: TGTGCCAGCAGTTTCCCCGGTGACACAGATACGCAGTATTTT

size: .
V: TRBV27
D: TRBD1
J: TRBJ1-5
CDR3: CASSPRQGSEPQHF
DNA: TGTGCCAGCAGTCCTCGACAGGGAAGCGAGCCCCAGCATTTT

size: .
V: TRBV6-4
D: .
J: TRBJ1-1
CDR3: CASSESRGTEAFF
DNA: TGTGCCAGCAGTGAGTCCCGGGGAACTGAAGCTTTCTTT

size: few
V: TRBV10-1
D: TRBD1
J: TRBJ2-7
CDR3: CASSVRTGHYEQYF
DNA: TGCGCCAGCAGTGTTCGGACAGGCCACTACGAGCAGTACTTC